This record concerns one T cell receptor beta chain sequence. In the original analysis: How many nucleated cells were present was estimated from reference gene primer amplification. The table came from immunoSEQ multiplex PCR; TCRdb's copy has only in-frame clones and leaves some out. The V and J calls and clone size were taken over from that table, and D and trimming were inferred from the DNA. Of approximately 120,000 clones in the sample, around nine tenths were seen once. CDR1 MNHEY and CDR2 SVGAGI come from the germline V gene. The V end lost 8 bases, the J end lost 12 bases, and 11 bases lay between the germline ends. This CDR3 is 10 amino acids long. This sample stems from a study of blood T cell repertoires in COVID-19.

The clonotype comes from a man between 50 and 59 years old with COVID-19, enrolled during active disease. What was sequenced was peripheral blood. The chain joins TRBV6-5 to TRBJ2-1; perhaps TRBD2 as D (5 bases). The CDR3 bases are TGTGCCAGCGACGGGGAGACGCAGTTCTTC. Its translation: CASDGETQFF.